The present TCR beta chain was sequenced within a study of cytomegalovirus exposure and HLA in healthy donors. Across the whole study: For the approximately 400 genotyped donors, approximately 83% fell within the Caucasian-associated ancestry cluster.

Primers for the PCR totalled 60 Vbeta and 13 Jbeta. Sequencing was performed with immunoSEQ multiplex PCR; in TCRdb, only in-frame clones are kept and a portion is missing. Of about 18,000 clones listed, 84% are singletons. Whole-study results and caveats: A later analysis associated roughly 15,000 TCR beta sequences with HLA alleles at a 0.05 false discovery rate. As a later analysis revealed, most CMV-associated TCR beta chains appeared HLA-restricted.

In regard to this clone: The antigen is unknown.

Germline CDR1 SGHAT, CDR2 FQNNGV. The CDR3 has 17 residues. V lost 0 bases and J lost 5, with 18 bases in between. This clonotype originated in a human donor in good health. The sample taken for sequencing was PBMCs. The gene calls are TRBV11-2 and TRBJ2-3; possible D gene TRBD2, 6 bases. CDR3 residues: CASSLERGRGIVDTQYF. The CDR3 DNA sequence: TGTGCCAGCAGCTTAGAGAGGGGCCGGGGGATAGTAGATACGCAGTATTTT.